These T cell receptor beta chains were read from a single sample in a study of blood T cell repertoires in COVID-19. Here immunoSEQ multiplex PCR was the method, and the copy in TCRdb shows in-frame clones only, minus some. The table has about 160,000 clones, just under 85% seen once; the top ten hold about 20%. Sequencing was carried out using peripheral blood. These receptors were obtained from a woman older than 75 with acute or convalescent COVID-19. Each CDR3 is given with its conserved first and last residue.

j_gene,len,v_gene,CDR3aa
TRBJ2-2,16,TRBV5-1,CASSFTGTANTGELFF
TRBJ1-1,18,TRBV5-1,CASSLVPGQGAKKTEAFF
TRBJ2-1,16,TRBV7-8,CASSLGGSGSVNEQFF
TRBJ2-7,16,TRBV18,CASSQGLAGAAYEQYF
TRBJ2-5,16,TRBV4-1,CASSPLAGLLQETQYF
TRBJ2-7,14,TRBV27,CASSPGQGEDEQYF
TRBJ2-2,14,TRBV19,CASSIGRLAGELFF
TRBJ1-1,12,TRBV20-1,CSASRGRTEAFF
TRBJ2-5,11,TRBV9,CARQVTRTQYF
TRBJ1-1,20,TRBV28,CASSILRMFQTIRPNTEAFF
TRBJ2-3,14,TRBV19,CASSTDTFTDTQYF
TRBJ2-7,12,TRBV19,CASSKGWNEQYF
TRBJ1-2,18,TRBV2,CASSEFLAGGRRGYGYTF